The present entry profiles one TCR beta chain with its context. Produced via immunoSEQ multiplex PCR; TCRdb's table is partial and in-frame only. Seen here are 150,000 to 200,000 clones, roughly 91% observed once, and the top ten hold approximately 1.5%. These data originate in a study of control samples from healthy donors and cancer patients. V gave up 3 bases and J gave up 1 base, with 9 bases separating them. Germline loops: CDR1 SGHDT, CDR2 YYEEEE. The CDR3 runs to 14 residues. Sequencing used blood. The chain couples TRBV5-6 to TRBJ2-3; TRBD2 might be the D (5 bases). The source of this sequence is a woman in her thirties in good health. The CDR3 loop reads CASSSLAGTDTQYF. For the CDR3, the DNA is TGTGCCAGCAGCTCTCTAGCAGGCACAGATACGCAGTATTTT. The full variable domain, completed using reference TRBV5-6 and TRBJ2-3, is DAGVTQSPTHLIKTRGQQVTLRCSPKSGHDTVSWYQQALGQGPQFIFQYYEEEERQRGNFPDRFSGHQFPNYSSELNVNALLLGDSALYLCASSSLAGTDTQYFGPGTRLTVL.